This is a list of T cell receptor beta chains from one sample in a study of shared clonotypes between healthy human individuals. Some clones are missing from TCRdb's copy, which holds only in-frame ones; the method was immunoSEQ multiplex PCR. The table shows more than 550,000 clones, with about nine tenths occurring only once. Source material: memory CD8+ T cells from PBMCs. The receptors shown here come from a man aged 18 to 29 in good health. Some clones in this sample may be carry-over from other donors' samples. The CDR3 runs from the conserved cysteine through the conserved F or W. The D gene is left open where the match is weak. A row's size may be missing; if present it is once, few, many or a size class.

v_gene	j_gene	abundance	d_gene	len	CDR3aa	CDR3nt
TRBV2	TRBJ1-3	NA	NA	15	CASSPRDAGWYTIYF	TGTGCCAGCAGCCCCAGGGACGCGGGTTGGTACACCATATATTTT
TRBV4-3	TRBJ2-3	NA	TRBD2	14	CASSPGTTTDTQYF	TGCGCCAGCAGCCCTGGGACTACCACAGATACGCAGTATTTT
TRBV7-9	TRBJ1-5	few	NA	15	CASSLGQYSNQPQHF	TGTGCCAGCAGCCTAGGACAATATAGCAATCAGCCCCAGCATTTT
TRBV4-1	TRBJ1-1	few	TRBD1	17	CASSRTGTAVGDTEAFF	TGCGCCAGCAGCCGTACCGGGACAGCGGTTGGGGACACTGAAGCTTTCTTT
TRBV6-1	TRBJ2-7	NA	NA	14	CASSEVLVIREQYF	TGTGCCAGCAGTGAAGTTTTAGTCATTCGGGAGCAGTACTTC
TRBV9	TRBJ1-2	once	NA	16	CASSAALDRPHYGYTF	TGTGCCAGCAGCGCGGCTTTGGACCGACCCCACTATGGCTACACCTTC
TRBV5-8	TRBJ2-5	once	NA	15	CASSLVWTEKETQYF	TGTGCCAGCAGCTTGGTGTGGACAGAGAAAGAGACCCAGTACTTC
TRBV4-2	TRBJ2-7	once	TRBD2	14	CASSPGLGGGEQYF	TGTGCCAGCAGCCCGGGACTAGGGGGTGGGGAGCAGTACTTC
TRBV30	TRBJ2-7	few	TRBD1	14	CAWSVGTGINEQYF	TGTGCCTGGAGTGTAGGGACAGGTATCAACGAGCAGTACTTC
TRBV5-1	TRBJ2-6	once	TRBD2	17	CASSEREGPSGANVLTF	TGCGCCAGCAGCGAACGGGAGGGACCCTCTGGGGCCAACGTCCTGACTTTC
TRBV13	TRBJ2-7	once	NA	13	CASTPPGYYEQYF	TGTGCCAGCACTCCCCCGGGTTACTACGAGCAGTACTTC
TRBV11-2	TRBJ2-5	once	TRBD2	16	CASSLGGLAGKETQYF	TGTGCCAGCAGCTTGGGAGGACTAGCGGGAAAAGAGACCCAGTACTTC
TRBV30	TRBJ1-1	few	TRBD1	13	CAWSRDSSTEAFF	TGTGCCTGGAGTAGGGACAGCTCGACTGAAGCTTTCTTT
TRBV27	TRBJ2-7	NA	NA	13	CASSPGQAYEQYF	TGTGCCAGCAGTCCGGGACAAGCCTACGAGCAGTACTTC
TRBV28	TRBJ2-1	NA	TRBD2	18	CASGSGTSGRAGYNEQFF	TGTGCCAGCGGCTCCGGGACTAGCGGGAGGGCTGGCTACAATGAGCAGTTCTTC